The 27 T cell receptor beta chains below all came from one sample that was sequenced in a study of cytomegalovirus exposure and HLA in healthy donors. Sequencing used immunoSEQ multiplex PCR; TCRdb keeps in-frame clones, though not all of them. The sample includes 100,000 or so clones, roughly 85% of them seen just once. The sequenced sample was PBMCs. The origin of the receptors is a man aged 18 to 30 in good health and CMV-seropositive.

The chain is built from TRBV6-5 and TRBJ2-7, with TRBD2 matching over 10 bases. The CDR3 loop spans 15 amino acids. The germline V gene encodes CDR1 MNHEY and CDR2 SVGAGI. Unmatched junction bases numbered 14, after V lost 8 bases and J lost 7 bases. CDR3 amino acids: CASRRASGSLGEQYF. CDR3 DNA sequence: TGTGCCAGCCGGAGGGCTAGCGGGAGTTTGGGGGAGCAGTACTTC.

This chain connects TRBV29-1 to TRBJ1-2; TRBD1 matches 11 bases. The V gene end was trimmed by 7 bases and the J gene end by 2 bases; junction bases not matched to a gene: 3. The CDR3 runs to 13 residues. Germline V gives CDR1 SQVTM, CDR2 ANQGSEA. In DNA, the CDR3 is TGCAGCGGGGGGGACAGGGGGAACTATGGCTACACCTTC. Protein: CSGGDRGNYGYTF.

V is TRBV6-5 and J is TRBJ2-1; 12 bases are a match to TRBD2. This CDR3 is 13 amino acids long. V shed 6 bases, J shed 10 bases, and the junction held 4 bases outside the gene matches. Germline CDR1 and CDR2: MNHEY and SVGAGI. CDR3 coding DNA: TGTGCCAGCAGCGGACTAGCGGGGCTGGAGCAGTTCTTC. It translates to CASSGLAGLEQFF.

CDR3 nucleotide sequence: TGTGCCAGCAGTTACGGAGGCCGCACGGGCTACACCTTC. Residues: CASSYGGRTGYTF. V usage is TRBV6-5 and J usage is TRBJ1-2; no definite D call. CDR1 MNHEY and CDR2 SVGAGI come from the germline V gene. Trimming pared 2 bases from V and 8 bases from J, leaving 12 bases between. The CDR3 length is 13 residues.

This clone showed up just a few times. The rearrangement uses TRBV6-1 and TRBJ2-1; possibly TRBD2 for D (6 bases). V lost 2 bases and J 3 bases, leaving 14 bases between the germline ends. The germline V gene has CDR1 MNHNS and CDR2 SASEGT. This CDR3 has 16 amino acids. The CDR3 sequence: CASSELAGGDYNEQFF. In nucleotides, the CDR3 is TGTGCCAGCAGTGAACTAGCCGGAGGGGACTACAATGAGCAGTTCTTC.

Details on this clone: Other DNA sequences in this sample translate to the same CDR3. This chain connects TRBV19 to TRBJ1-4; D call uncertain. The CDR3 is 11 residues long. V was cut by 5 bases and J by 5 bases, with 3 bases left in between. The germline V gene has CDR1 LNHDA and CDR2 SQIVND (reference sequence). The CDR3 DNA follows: TGTGCCAGTAGTCTAAATGAAAAACTGTTTTTT. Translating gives CASSLNEKLFF.

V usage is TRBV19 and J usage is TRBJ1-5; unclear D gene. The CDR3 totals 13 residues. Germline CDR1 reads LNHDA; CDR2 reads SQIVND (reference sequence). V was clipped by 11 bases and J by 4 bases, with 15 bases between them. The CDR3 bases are TGTGCCCCCGGAGGCCGTTTGAATCAGCCCCAGCATTTT. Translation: CAPGGRLNQPQHF.

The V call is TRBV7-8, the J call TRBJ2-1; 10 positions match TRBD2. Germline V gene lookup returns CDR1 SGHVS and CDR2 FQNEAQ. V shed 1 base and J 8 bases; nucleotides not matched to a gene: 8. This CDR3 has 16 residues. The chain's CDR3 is CASSLVPSGSTDEQFF. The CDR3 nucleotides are TGTGCCAGCAGCTTAGTGCCTAGCGGGAGTACAGATGAGCAGTTCTTC.

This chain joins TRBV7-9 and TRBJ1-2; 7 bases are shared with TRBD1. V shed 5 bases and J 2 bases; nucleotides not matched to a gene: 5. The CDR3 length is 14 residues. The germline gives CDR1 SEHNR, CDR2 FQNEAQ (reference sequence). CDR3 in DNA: TGTGCCAGCAGCGGGGACAGCTTAAACTATGGCTACACCTTC. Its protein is CASSGDSLNYGYTF.

The CDR3 nucleotides are TGTGCCAGCAGCGAGTACAATGAGCAGTTCTTC. It is translated as CASSEYNEQFF. V and J are TRBV13 and TRBJ2-1, with D unresolved. The CDR3 has 11 residues. V dropped 5 bases and J dropped 4 bases, with 3 bases sitting between them. Germline lookup yields CDR1 PRHDT and CDR2 FYEKMQ (reference sequence).

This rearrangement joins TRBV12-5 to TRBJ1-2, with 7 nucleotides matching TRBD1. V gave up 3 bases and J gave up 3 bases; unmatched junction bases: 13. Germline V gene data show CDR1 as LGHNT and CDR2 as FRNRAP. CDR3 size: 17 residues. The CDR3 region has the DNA TGTGCTAGTGGTTTAGCGGCCGACAGGGAAATATACTATGGCTACACCTTC. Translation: CASGLAADREIYYGYTF.

CDR3 protein: CASSLSGVMNTEAFF. The CDR3 bases are TGTGCCAGCAGCTTATCGGGGGTTATGAACACTGAAGCTTTCTTT. The rearrangement links TRBV7-2 to TRBJ1-1; weak D call: TRBD1 (5 bases). This CDR3 has 15 residues. The V gene lost 2 bases and the J gene lost 0 bases, with 10 bases spanning the gap. Germline values: CDR1 SGHTA, CDR2 FQGNSA. The whole variable domain, remainder taken from reference TRBV7-2 and TRBJ1-1, is GAGVSQSPSNKVTEKGKDVELRCDPISGHTALYWYRQSLGQGLEFLIYFQGNSAPDKSGLPSDRFSAERTGGSVSTLTIQRTQQEDSAVYLCASSLSGVMNTEAFFGQGTRLTVV.

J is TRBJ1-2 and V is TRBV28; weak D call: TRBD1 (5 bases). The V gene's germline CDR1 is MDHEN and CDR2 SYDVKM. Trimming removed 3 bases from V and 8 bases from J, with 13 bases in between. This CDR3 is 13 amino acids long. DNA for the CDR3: TGTGCCAGCAGTTTCCCCGGGGGGAGGGGCTACACCTTC. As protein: CASSFPGGRGYTF.

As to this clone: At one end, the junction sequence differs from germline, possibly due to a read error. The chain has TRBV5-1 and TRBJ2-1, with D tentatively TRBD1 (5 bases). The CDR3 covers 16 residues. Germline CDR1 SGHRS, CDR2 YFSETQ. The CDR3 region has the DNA TGCACCAGCAGCTTGGGCCCCGGGCAGGGATGGAATGAGCAGTTCTTC. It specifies CTSSLGPGQGWNEQFF.

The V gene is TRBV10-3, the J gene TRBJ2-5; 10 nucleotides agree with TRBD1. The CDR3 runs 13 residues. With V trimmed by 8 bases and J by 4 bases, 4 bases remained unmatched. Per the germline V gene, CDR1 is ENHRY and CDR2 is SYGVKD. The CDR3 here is CAIARDRGETQYF. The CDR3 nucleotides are TGTGCCATCGCCCGGGACAGGGGAGAGACCCAGTACTTC.

The CDR3: CASSRGLLDYEQYV. The CDR3 DNA sequence: TGTGCCAGCAGTAGAGGACTGCTTGACTACGAGCAGTACGTC. The rearrangement links TRBV6-1 to TRBJ2-7; weak D call: TRBD2 (5 bases). Germline loops: CDR1 MNHNS, CDR2 SASEGT. The CDR3 loop spans 14 amino acids. Trimming pared 5 bases from V and 3 bases from J, leaving 14 bases between.

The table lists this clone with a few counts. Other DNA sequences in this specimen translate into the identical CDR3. CDR3 sequence reads: CASSSTGYNEQFF. The CDR3 DNA follows: TGTGCCAGCAGCTCGACAGGGTACAATGAGCAGTTCTTC. This chain joins TRBV7-6 and TRBJ2-1; 7 positions agree with TRBD1. This CDR3 is 13 amino acids long. J lost 4 bases, V lost 4 bases, and 1 base had no gene match. The V gene's germline CDR1 is SGHVS and CDR2 FNYEAQ.

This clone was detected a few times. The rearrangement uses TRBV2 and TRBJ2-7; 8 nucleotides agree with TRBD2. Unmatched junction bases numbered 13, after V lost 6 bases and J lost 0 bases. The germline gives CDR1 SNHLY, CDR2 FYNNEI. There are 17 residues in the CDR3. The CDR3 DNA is TGTGCCAGCAGCTCCAGGAGCGGGAGACTGCTCTCCTACGAGCAGTACGTC. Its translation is CASSSRSGRLLSYEQYV.

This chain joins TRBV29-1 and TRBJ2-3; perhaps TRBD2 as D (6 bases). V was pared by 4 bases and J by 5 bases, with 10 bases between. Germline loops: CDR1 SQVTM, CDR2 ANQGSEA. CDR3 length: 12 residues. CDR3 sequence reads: CSVGGDGDTQYF. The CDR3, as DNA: TGCAGCGTTGGCGGGGACGGAGATACGCAGTATTTT.

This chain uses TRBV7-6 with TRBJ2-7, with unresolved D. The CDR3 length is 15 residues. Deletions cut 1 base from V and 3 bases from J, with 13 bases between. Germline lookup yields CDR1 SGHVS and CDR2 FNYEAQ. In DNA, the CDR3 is TGTGCCAGCAGCTTAGGTCTCGGTCTCGACTACGAGCAGTACTTC. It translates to CASSLGLGLDYEQYF.

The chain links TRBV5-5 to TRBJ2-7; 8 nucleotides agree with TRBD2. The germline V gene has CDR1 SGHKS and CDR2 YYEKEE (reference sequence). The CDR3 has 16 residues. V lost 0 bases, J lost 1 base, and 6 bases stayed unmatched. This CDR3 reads CASSLGLAGVSYEQYV. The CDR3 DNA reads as TGTGCCAGCAGCTTGGGGCTAGCGGGCGTATCCTACGAGCAGTACGTC.

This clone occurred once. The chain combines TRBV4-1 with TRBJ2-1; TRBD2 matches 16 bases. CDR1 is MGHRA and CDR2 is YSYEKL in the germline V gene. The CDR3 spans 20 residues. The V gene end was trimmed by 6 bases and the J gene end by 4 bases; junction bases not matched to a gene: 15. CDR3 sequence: CASRSPGLAGGPGIYNEQFF. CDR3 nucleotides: TGCGCCAGCAGATCCCCGGGACTAGCGGGAGGGCCGGGCATATACAATGAGCAGTTCTTC.

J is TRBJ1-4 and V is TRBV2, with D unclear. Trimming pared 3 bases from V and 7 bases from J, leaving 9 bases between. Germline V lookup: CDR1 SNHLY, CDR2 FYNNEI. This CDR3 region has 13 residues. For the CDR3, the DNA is TGTGCCAGCAGTGACGTACAGAGTGAAAAACTGTTTTTT. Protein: CASSDVQSEKLFF.

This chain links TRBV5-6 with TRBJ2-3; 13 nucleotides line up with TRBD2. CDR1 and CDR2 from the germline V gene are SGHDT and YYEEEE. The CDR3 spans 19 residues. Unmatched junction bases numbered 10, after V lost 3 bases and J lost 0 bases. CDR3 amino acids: CASSSGLAGALSSTDTQYF. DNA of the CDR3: TGTGCCAGCAGCTCCGGACTAGCGGGGGCCCTGTCTAGCACAGATACGCAGTATTTT.

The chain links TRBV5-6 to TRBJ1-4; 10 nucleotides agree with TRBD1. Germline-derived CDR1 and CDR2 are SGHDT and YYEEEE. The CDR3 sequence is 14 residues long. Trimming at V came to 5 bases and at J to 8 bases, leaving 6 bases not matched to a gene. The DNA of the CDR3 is TGTGCCAGCAGTTCTGACAGGGGGCGCGAAAAACTGTTTTTT. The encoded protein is CASSSDRGREKLFF.

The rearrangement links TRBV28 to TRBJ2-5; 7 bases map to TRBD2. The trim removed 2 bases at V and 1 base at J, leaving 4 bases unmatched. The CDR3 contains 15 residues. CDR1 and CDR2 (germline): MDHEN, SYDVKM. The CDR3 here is CASSLSGAAQETQYF. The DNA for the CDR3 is TGTGCCAGCAGTTTAAGCGGGGCGGCCCAAGAGACCCAGTACTTC.

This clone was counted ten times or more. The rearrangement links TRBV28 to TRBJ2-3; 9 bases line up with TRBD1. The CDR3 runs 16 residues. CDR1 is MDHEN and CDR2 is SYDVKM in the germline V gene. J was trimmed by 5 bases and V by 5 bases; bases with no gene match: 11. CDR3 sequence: CASSLVPGQGRDTQYF. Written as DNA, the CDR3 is TGTGCCAGCAGTCTTGTTCCGGGACAGGGAAGAGATACGCAGTATTTT.